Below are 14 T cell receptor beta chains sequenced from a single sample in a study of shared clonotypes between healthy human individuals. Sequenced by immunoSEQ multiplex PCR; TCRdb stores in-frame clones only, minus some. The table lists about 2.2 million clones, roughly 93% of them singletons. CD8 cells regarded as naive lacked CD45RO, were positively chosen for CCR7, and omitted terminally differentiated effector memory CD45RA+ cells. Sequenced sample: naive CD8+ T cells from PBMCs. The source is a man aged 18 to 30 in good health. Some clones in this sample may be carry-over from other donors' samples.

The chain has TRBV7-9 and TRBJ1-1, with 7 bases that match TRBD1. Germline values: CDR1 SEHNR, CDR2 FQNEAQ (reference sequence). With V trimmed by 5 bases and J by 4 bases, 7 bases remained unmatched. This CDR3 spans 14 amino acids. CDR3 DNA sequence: TGTGCCAGCAGCCACCGGGACAGCGGCACTGAAGCTTTCTTT. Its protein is CASSHRDSGTEAFF.

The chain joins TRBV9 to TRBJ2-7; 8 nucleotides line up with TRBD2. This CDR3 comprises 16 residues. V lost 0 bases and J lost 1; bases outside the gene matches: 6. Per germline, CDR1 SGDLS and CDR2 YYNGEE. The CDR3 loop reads CASSVGSSGRSYEQYF. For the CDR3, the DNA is TGTGCCAGCAGCGTAGGATCTAGCGGGCGATCCTACGAGCAGTACTTC.

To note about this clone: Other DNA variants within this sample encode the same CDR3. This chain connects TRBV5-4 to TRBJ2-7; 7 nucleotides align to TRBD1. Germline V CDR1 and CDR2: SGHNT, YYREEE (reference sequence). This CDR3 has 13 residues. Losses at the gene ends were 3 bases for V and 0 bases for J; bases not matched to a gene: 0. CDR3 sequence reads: CASSWDSSYEQYF. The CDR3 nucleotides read TGTGCCAGCAGCTGGGACAGCTCCTACGAGCAGTACTTC.

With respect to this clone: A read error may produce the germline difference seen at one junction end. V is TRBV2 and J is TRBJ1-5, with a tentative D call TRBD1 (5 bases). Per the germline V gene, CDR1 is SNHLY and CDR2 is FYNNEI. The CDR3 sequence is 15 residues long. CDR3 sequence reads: CASSEGSGLNRPQHF. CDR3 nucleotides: TGTGCCAGCAGTGAAGGTTCGGGGCTAAATCGGCCCCAGCATTTT.

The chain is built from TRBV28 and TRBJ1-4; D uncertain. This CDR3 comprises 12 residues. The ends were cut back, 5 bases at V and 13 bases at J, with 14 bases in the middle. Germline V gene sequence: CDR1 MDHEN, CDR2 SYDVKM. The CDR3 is CASSLDPRRLFF. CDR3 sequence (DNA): TGTGCCAGCAGTCTCGATCCGCGGAGACTGTTTTTT.

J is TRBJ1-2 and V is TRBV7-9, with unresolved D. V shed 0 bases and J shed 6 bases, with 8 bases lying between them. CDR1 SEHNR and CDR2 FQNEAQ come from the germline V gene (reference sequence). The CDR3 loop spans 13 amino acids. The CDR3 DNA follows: TGTGCCAGCAGCTTAGCCTGGCAGGATGGCTACACCTTC. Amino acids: CASSLAWQDGYTF.

The CDR3 region has the DNA TGTGCCATCAGTACTACTGAGGGGGCGTGGGCCGGGGAGCTGTTTTTT. This translates into CAISTTEGAWAGELFF. This rearrangement joins TRBV10-3 to TRBJ2-2; 7 bases agree with TRBD1. Trimming at V came to 5 bases and at J to 6 bases, leaving 12 bases not matched to a gene. The CDR3 length is 16 residues. Per germline, CDR1 ENHRY and CDR2 SYGVKD.

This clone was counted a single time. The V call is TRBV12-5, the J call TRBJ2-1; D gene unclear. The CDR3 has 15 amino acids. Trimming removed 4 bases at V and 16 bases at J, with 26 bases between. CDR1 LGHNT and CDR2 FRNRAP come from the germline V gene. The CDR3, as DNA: TGTGCTAGTGGTTGGCCCGGAAGACTTTCATCGGCCCGCTTCTTC. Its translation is CASGWPGRLSSARFF.

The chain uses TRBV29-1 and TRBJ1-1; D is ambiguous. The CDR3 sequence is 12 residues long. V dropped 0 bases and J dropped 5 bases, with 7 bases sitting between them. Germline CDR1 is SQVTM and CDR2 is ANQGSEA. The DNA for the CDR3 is TGCAGCGTTGAAGAGAGGAAGACTGAAGCTTTCTTT. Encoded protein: CSVEERKTEAFF.

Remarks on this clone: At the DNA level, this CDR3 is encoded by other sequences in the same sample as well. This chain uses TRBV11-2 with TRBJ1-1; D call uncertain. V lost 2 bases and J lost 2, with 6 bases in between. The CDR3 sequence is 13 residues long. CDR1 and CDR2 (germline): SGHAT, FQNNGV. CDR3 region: CASSLSGNTEAFF. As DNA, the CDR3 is TGTGCCAGCAGCTTATCGGGAAACACTGAAGCTTTCTTT.

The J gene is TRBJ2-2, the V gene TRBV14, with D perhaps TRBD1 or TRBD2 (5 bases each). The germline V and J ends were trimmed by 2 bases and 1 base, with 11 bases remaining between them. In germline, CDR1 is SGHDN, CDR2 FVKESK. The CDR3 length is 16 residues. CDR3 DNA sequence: TGTGCCAGCAGCCAAAGGTGGGGACGGAACACCGGGGAGCTGTTTTTT. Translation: CASSQRWGRNTGELFF.

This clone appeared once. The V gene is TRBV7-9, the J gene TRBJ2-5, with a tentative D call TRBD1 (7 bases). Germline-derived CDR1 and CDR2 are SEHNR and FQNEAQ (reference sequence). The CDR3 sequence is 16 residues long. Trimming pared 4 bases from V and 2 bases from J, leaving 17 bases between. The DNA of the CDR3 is TGTGCCAGCAGCTGGAGGGACAGACACTCTCAAGAGACCCAGTACTTC. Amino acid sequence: CASSWRDRHSQETQYF.

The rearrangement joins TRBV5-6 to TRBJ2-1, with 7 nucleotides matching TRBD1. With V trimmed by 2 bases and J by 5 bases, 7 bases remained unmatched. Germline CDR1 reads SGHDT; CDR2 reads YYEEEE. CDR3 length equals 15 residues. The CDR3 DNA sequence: TGTGCCAGCAGCTTCATCAGGACAGGTAACAATGAGCAGTTCTTC. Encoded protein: CASSFIRTGNNEQFF.

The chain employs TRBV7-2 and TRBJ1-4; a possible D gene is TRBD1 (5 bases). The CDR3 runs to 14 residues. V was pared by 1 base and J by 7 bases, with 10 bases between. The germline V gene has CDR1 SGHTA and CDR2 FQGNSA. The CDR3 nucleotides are TGTGCCAGCAGCTTAGTTAGGGGTAGTGAAAAACTGTTTTTT. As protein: CASSLVRGSEKLFF.